What follows are 25 T cell receptor beta chains derived from one specimen sequenced in a study of cytomegalovirus exposure and HLA in healthy donors. PCR employed 60 Vbeta and 13 Jbeta primers. Using immunoSEQ multiplex PCR, the repertoire was profiled, and TCRdb retains in-frame clones only, with some absent. The data show 140,000 to 150,000 clones, around three quarters seen once. The sequenced sample was PBMCs. Receptor source: a woman under 30 in good health and CMV-seropositive.

V is TRBV5-1 and J is TRBJ1-1, with 9 bases fitting TRBD1. Trimming at V came to 3 bases and at J to 7 bases, leaving 10 bases not matched to a gene. The CDR3 sequence is 15 residues long. The germline CDR1 and CDR2 sequences are SGHRS and YFSETQ. CDR3 in DNA: TGCGCCAGCAGCTCCCCGGGACAGGGTAATTATGAAGCTTTCTTT. Protein sequence: CASSSPGQGNYEAFF.

V is TRBV30 and J is TRBJ1-4, with TRBD1 matching 7 bases. Germline V gene sequence: CDR1 GTSNPN, CDR2 SVGIG (reference sequence). This CDR3 contains 14 residues. Germline trimming cut 1 base from V and 3 bases from J; bases unmatched to any gene: 2. DNA for the CDR3: TGTGCCTGGAGTGAGGGGGCGCCTAATGAAAAACTGTTTTTT. Translated: CAWSEGAPNEKLFF. Filled out from reference TRBV30 and TRBJ1-4, the complete variable domain reads SQTIHQWPATLVQPVGSPLSLECTVEGTSNPNLYWYRQAAGRGLQLLFYSVGIGQISSEVPQNLSASRPQDRQFILSSKKLLLSDSGFYLCAWSEGAPNEKLFFGSGTQLSVL.

The CDR3 spells CASSRGLDTEAFF. CDR3 in DNA: TGTGCCAGCTCACGAGGACTAGACACTGAAGCTTTCTTT. The V and J genes are TRBV18 and TRBJ1-1; D ambiguous. CDR1 is KGHSH and CDR2 is LQKENI in the germline V gene. The CDR3 is 13 residues long. Deletions cut 4 bases from V and 3 bases from J, with 9 bases between.

With regard to this clone: Relative to the germline gene, one junction end is altered; a read error may explain this. V is TRBV7-9 and J is TRBJ1-2, with 8 bases aligning to TRBD1. Germline assignment: CDR1 SEHNR and CDR2 FQNEAQ (reference sequence). This CDR3 region has 14 residues. CDR3 region: CSSSPGQEKYGYTF. CDR3 in DNA: TGTTCCAGCAGCCCGGGACAGGAGAAATATGGCTACACCTTC. Full variable domain (missing parts from reference TRBV7-9 and TRBJ1-2): DTGVSQNPRHKITKRGQNVTFRCDPISEHNRLYWYRQTLGQGPEFLTYFQNEAQLEKSRLLSDRFSAERPKGSFSTLEIQRTEQGDSAMYLCSSSPGQEKYGYTFGSGTRLTVV.

V usage is TRBV4-3 and J usage is TRBJ1-5; D remains unclear. Trimming pared 0 bases from V and 3 bases from J, leaving 12 bases between. Germline assignment: CDR1 LGHNA and CDR2 YSLEER. CDR3 length: 16 residues. The CDR3 is CASSQDWAGNNQPQHF. The DNA of the CDR3 is TGCGCCAGCAGCCAAGATTGGGCAGGCAACAATCAGCCCCAGCATTTT.

The chain joins TRBV11-1 to TRBJ1-1; the match to TRBD1 covers 8 bases. Unmatched junction bases numbered 5, after V lost 4 bases and J lost 7 bases. This CDR3 has 13 amino acids. Per germline, CDR1 SGHAT and CDR2 FQDESV (reference sequence). CDR3: CASSSDRVGEAFF. Written as DNA, the CDR3 is TGTGCCAGCAGCTCGGACAGGGTCGGTGAAGCTTTCTTT.

Comment on this clone: One junction end disagrees with the germline gene, perhaps due to a read error. The chain combines TRBV9 with TRBJ1-1; unclear D gene. The CDR3 loop spans 15 amino acids. Germline CDR1 and CDR2: SGDLS and YYNGEE. CDR3 region: CASSTRAGVNTKAFF. The CDR3 DNA reads as TGTGCCAGCAGCACGAGGGCGGGAGTAAACACTAAAGCTTTCTTT.

The chain employs TRBV5-1 and TRBJ2-1; 9 bases fit TRBD2. CDR3 length equals 16 residues. From germline, CDR1 is SGHRS and CDR2 YFSETQ. With V trimmed by 3 bases and J by 0 bases, 4 bases remained unmatched. CDR3 DNA sequence: TGCGCCAGCAGCTCGGTTAGCGGGAGCTCCTACAATGAGCAGTTCTTC. Its translation is CASSSVSGSSYNEQFF.

This clone was seen many times. The V gene is TRBV25-1, the J gene TRBJ1-4; TRBD1 matches 8 bases. V trimming: 3 bases; J trimming: 7 bases; junction bases outside the gene matches: 7. This CDR3 has 15 amino acids. Germline V lookup: CDR1 MGHDK, CDR2 SYGVNS. This CDR3 reads CASSELNRGVEKLFF. The CDR3 DNA follows: TGTGCCAGCAGTGAGCTAAACAGGGGGGTTGAAAAACTGTTTTTT.

This clone was seen a handful of times. The chain carries TRBV15 and TRBJ1-2; D is ambiguous. The germline CDR1 and CDR2 sequences are LNHNV and YYDKDF (reference sequence). V dropped 0 bases and J dropped 1 base, with 9 bases sitting between them. This CDR3 region has 15 residues. DNA of the CDR3: TGTGCCACCAGCAGAGATAGAAGCGATAACTATGGCTACACCTTC. As protein: CATSRDRSDNYGYTF.

This clone appeared a few times. The chain uses TRBV7-6 and TRBJ1-3; possible D gene TRBD1, 6 bases. Between the trimmed V and J ends, which lost 4 bases and 4 bases, there was a span of 14 bases. This CDR3 has 15 amino acids. Germline-derived CDR1 and CDR2 are SGHVS and FNYEAQ. The CDR3 sequence is CASSSRQARGNTIYF. Here the CDR3 DNA reads TGTGCCAGCAGCTCAAGACAGGCGCGGGGAAACACCATATATTTT.

The V and J genes are TRBV6-5 and TRBJ2-1, with D perhaps matching TRBD1 (5 bases). Germline V lookup: CDR1 MNHEY, CDR2 SVGAGI. V was pared by 6 bases and J by 1 base, with 13 bases between. This CDR3 is built from 15 residues. CDR3 in amino acids: CASRRLGQSYNEQFF. The CDR3 nucleotides read TGTGCCAGCAGACGACTGGGGCAGTCCTACAATGAGCAGTTCTTC.

This clone came up a few times. This chain links TRBV27 with TRBJ2-2; possible D gene TRBD1, 5 bases. The CDR3 is made up of 14 amino acids. CDR1 MNHEY and CDR2 SMNVEV come from the germline V gene (reference sequence). The V gene lost 5 bases and the J gene lost 6 bases, with 13 bases spanning the gap. The DNA of the CDR3 is TGTGCCAGCAGTCTAGGACAACTATCCGGGGAGCTGTTTTTT. This encodes CASSLGQLSGELFF.

The rearrangement joins TRBV7-7 to TRBJ2-3; TRBD2 matches 14 bases. The CDR3 totals 15 residues. Germline trimming cut 4 bases from V and 4 bases from J; bases unmatched to any gene: 1. Germline CDR1 is SSHAT and CDR2 is FNYEAQ (reference sequence). The CDR3 nucleotides read TGTGCCAGCAGCTCGGGACTAGCGGGGGCAGATACGCAGTATTTT. Translated, it gives CASSSGLAGADTQYF.

The chain recombines TRBV27 with TRBJ2-7; D remains ambiguous. The germline CDR1 and CDR2 sequences are MNHEY and SMNVEV (reference sequence). Trimming removed 6 bases at V and 1 base at J, with 13 bases between. CDR3 size: 14 residues. The CDR3 nucleotides read TGTGCCAGCAGGATAACCCTAGGATCCTACGAGCAGTACTTC. Protein: CASRITLGSYEQYF.

J is TRBJ2-2 and V is TRBV5-5; 8 bases agree with TRBD1. Germline CDR1 and CDR2: SGHKS and YYEKEE (reference sequence). The ends lost 4 bases at V and 7 bases at J; junction bases unmatched: 9. This CDR3 region has 15 residues. The chain's CDR3 is CASSNLGQEDGELFF. In DNA form, the CDR3 reads TGTGCCAGCAGCAACCTGGGACAGGAGGACGGGGAGCTGTTTTTT. Complete variable domain (other parts from reference TRBV5-5 and TRBJ2-2): DAGVTQSPTHLIKTRGQQVTLRCSPISGHKSVSWYQQVLGQGPQFIFQYYEKEERGRGNFPDRFSARQFPNYSSELNVNALLLGDSALYLCASSNLGQEDGELFFGEGSRLTVL.

The V and J genes are TRBV5-1 and TRBJ1-3; D is perhaps TRBD1 (5 bases). V dropped 6 bases and J dropped 1 base, with 11 bases sitting between them. CDR1 and CDR2 (germline): SGHRS, YFSETQ. This CDR3 spans 14 amino acids. The CDR3 is CASTQGSSGNTIYF. The CDR3 nucleotides are TGCGCCAGCACGCAGGGCTCATCTGGAAACACCATATATTTT.

The V gene is TRBV9, the J gene TRBJ1-5, with D uncertain. Germline V CDR1 and CDR2: SGDLS, YYNGEE. The CDR3 consists of 14 residues. V gave up 4 bases and J gave up 7 bases, with 15 bases separating them. The CDR3 DNA sequence: TGTGCCAGCAGCCTCGGGTCGACGAACCAGCCCCAGCATTTT. Protein sequence: CASSLGSTNQPQHF.

This clone was counted a single time. The chain links TRBV6-5 to TRBJ2-3; TRBD2 is a possible D gene (6 bases). V lost 2 bases, J lost 5 bases, and 11 bases lay in between. The CDR3 extends over 14 amino acids. Looked up from germline, CDR1 is MNHEY and CDR2 is SVGAGI. DNA for the CDR3: TGTGCCAGCAGTTACGGGACGGGAGTAGATACGCAGTATTTT. Its protein product is CASSYGTGVDTQYF.

This clone has a handful of counts. This sequence joins TRBV2 and TRBJ1-2; D unresolved. CDR1 is SNHLY, CDR2 FYNNEI, per germline. Trimming removed 2 bases at V and 2 bases at J, with 9 bases between. The CDR3 totals 14 residues. CDR3 residues: CASSEPPRNYGYTF. CDR3 nucleotide sequence: TGTGCCAGCAGTGAACCCCCGAGGAACTATGGCTACACCTTC.

This clone was found once. The gene calls are TRBV23-1 and TRBJ2-5; TRBD1 agrees at 8 bases. TRBV23-1 is known as an ORF, though its function is uncertain. J lost 4 bases, V lost 0 bases, and 10 bases had no gene match. CDR3 size: 17 residues. The CDR3 loop is CASSQSAAEQGGETQYF. The CDR3 nucleotides read TGCGCCAGCAGTCAATCTGCGGCTGAACAGGGGGGAGAGACCCAGTACTTC.

The rearrangement links TRBV6-6 to TRBJ1-1, with no clear D. Trimming pared 5 bases from V and 0 bases from J, leaving 7 bases between. CDR3 size: 13 residues. Germline values: CDR1 MNHNY, CDR2 SVGAGI (reference sequence). This CDR3 reads CASSNSLNTEAFF. The CDR3, as DNA: TGTGCCAGCAGTAACAGCTTGAACACTGAAGCTTTCTTT.

The chain couples TRBV30 to TRBJ1-2, with 8 bases identical to TRBD1. Germline assignment: CDR1 GTSNPN and CDR2 SVGIG (reference sequence). CDR3 length: 14 amino acids. The V segment lost 2 bases and the J segment 6 bases; nucleotides outside the gene matches: 8. CDR3 sequence (DNA): TGTGCCTGGAGTCGGGCAGGGGGCAATAATGGCTACACCTTC. Protein sequence: CAWSRAGGNNGYTF. The entire variable domain, with the rest obtained from reference TRBV30 and TRBJ1-2, is as follows: SQTIHQWPATLVQPVGSPLSLECTVEGTSNPNLYWYRQAAGRGLQLLFYSVGIGQISSEVPQNLSASRPQDRQFILSSKKLLLSDSGFYLCAWSRAGGNNGYTFGSGTRLTVV.

The V gene is TRBV7-8, the J gene TRBJ2-1; 9 nucleotides line up with TRBD1. Germline V gene lookup returns CDR1 SGHVS and CDR2 FQNEAQ. The CDR3 loop spans 16 amino acids. J was trimmed by 0 bases and V by 4 bases; bases with no gene match: 4. The CDR3 region has the DNA TGTGCCAGCAGCTCTGGACAGGGGAGCTCCTACAATGAGCAGTTCTTC. Its translation: CASSSGQGSSYNEQFF.

V usage is TRBV18 and J usage is TRBJ1-6; 9 bases line up with TRBD1. This CDR3 region has 14 residues. CDR1 and CDR2 (germline): KGHSH, LQKENI. V dropped 2 bases and J dropped 11; count of bases not matched to a gene: 4. The CDR3 DNA reads TGTGCCAGCTCACCATTCGGACAGGGGACACCCCTCCACTTT. It codes for CASSPFGQGTPLHF.